One T cell receptor (beta chain) is described in this entry. What it recognizes is unknown. This sample stems from a study of T cell responses to AZD1222 COVID-19 vaccine. General observations from the study: Baseline serology detected seropositivity in only a handful of AZD1222 recipients. Elevations in Spike-specific TCR breadth and depth followed administration of two AZD1222 doses.

Produced via immunoSEQ multiplex PCR; TCRdb's table is partial and in-frame only. The data contain around 130,000 clones, approximately 92% of them singletons. The CDR3 consists of 16 residues. Germline V gives CDR1 LNHNV, CDR2 YYDKDF (reference sequence). J gave up 0 bases and V 8 bases, and 9 bases lay outside the gene matches. The source was peripheral blood, collected 28 days after the second AZD1222 dose. The chain carries TRBV15 and TRBJ1-5, with 8 bases that match TRBD1. The receptor's source is an adult who received the AZD1222 COVID-19 vaccine. In DNA, the CDR3 is TGTGCCACCTCCGGGACAGGCTCTCTTAGCAATCAGCCCCAGCATTTT. Protein: CATSGTGSLSNQPQHF.